This T cell receptor beta chain came from a study of blood T cells in healthy people across ages. Researchers isolated at least 6.5 million PBMCs per sample. Findings and limits, study-wide: A roughly linear fall in TCR beta diversity per million T cells was seen with increasing age.

This clonotype turned up a few times. What it recognizes is unknown. A second roughly 6 to 12 cycle PCR used barcoded and J-beta primers. Each cDNA molecule received a tag from a template-switch adaptor that had 12 random nucleotides. TCRdb reanalysed the 5' RACE reads using MiXCR and keeps one entry per CDR3 protein. The sample yields 850,000 to 1,000,000 distinct CDR3 sequences, 48% seen once. The source material was blood. This receptor was identified in a man aged 25 to 40 in good health.

CDR3 amino acids: CASQDVETQYF. The DNA of the CDR3 is TGTGCCAGTCAAGACGTAGAGACCCAGTACTTC. This chain connects TRBV3-1 to TRBJ2-5; D is uncertain. This CDR3 region has 11 residues. V was cut by 9 bases and J by 4 bases, with 9 bases left in between. Germline CDR1 LGHDT, CDR2 YNNKEL (reference sequence).